The T cell receptor (beta chain) under discussion was sequenced for a study of siplizumab effects on memory and regulatory T cells. Study conclusions and caveats: Greater diversity than memory cells seemed evident in naive T cells, which also appeared to be major alloresponse contributors. Alloreactive sequences from unstimulated CD4+ memory cells fell significantly with siplizumab. Only a minority of proliferating CD4+ or CD8+ clones had an assignable naive or memory phenotype, with roughly 80-95% lacking one.

Losses at the gene ends were 10 bases for V and 1 base for J; bases not matched to a gene: 13. The CDR3 has 16 residues. Germline V lookup: CDR1 MNHEY, CDR2 SMNVEV (reference sequence). Only in-frame clones appear in the TCRdb table, and some are missing; sequencing was by immunoSEQ multiplex PCR. The sample consists of some 99,000 clones, 92% of them appearing once. Points on this clone: Its antigen is unknown.

This TCR was recovered from a human donor in good health. The V gene is TRBV27, the J gene TRBJ1-3; 7 bases are a match to TRBD1. The sample was Tregs sorted from blood. CDR3 in amino acids: CANPEQGRKSGNTIYF. The CDR3 nucleotides read TGTGCCAACCCGGAACAGGGGAGGAAGTCTGGAAACACCATATATTTT.